This TCR beta chain originates from a study of shared clonotypes between healthy human individuals. CD45RO-negative, CCR7-positively selected cells formed the naive CD8 fraction, excluding terminally differentiated effector memory CD45RA+ cells. The protocol was immunoSEQ multiplex PCR, while the TCRdb copy is restricted to in-frame clones and leaves out a portion. The sample lists approximately 2,000,000 clones; roughly 95% were seen once. The CDR3 covers 13 residues. With 8 bases removed from V and 4 bases from J, the gap between germline ends came to 13 bases. Germline values: CDR1 WNHNN, CDR2 SYGVQD (reference sequence).

The chain uses TRBV10-1 and TRBJ2-3; the D gene is possibly TRBD2 (6 bases). The specimen was naive CD8+ T cells from PBMCs. The source of this sequence is a man younger than 30 in good health. Some clones in this sample may be carry-over from other donors' samples. The CDR3 nucleotides are TGCGCCAGCTGGCGTGGGAGGCCAGATACGCAGTATTTT. This gives the protein CASWRGRPDTQYF.